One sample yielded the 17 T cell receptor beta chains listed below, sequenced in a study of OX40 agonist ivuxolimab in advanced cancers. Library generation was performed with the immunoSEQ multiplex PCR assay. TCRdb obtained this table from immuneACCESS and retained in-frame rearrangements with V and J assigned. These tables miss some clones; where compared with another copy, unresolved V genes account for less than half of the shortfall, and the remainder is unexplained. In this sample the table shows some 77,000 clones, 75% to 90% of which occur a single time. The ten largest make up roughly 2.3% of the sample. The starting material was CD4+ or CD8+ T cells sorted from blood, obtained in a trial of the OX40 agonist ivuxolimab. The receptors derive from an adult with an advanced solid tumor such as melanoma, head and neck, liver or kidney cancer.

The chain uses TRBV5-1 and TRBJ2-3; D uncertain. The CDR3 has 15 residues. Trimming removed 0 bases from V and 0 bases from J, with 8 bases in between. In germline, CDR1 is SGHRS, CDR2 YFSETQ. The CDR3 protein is CASSLVGGSTDTQYF. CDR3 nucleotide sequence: TGCGCCAGCAGCTTGGTCGGTGGGAGCACAGATACGCAGTATTTT.

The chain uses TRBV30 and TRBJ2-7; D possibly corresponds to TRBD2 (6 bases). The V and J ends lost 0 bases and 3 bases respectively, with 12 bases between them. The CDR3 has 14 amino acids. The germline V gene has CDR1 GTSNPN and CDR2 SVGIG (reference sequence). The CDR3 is CAWSVPGAHYEQYF. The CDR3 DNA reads TGTGCCTGGAGTGTACCGGGAGCGCACTACGAGCAGTACTTC.

CDR3 sequence (DNA): TGCGCCAGCAGCCTCTATGACACTGAAGCTTTCTTT. It specifies CASSLYDTEAFF. The chain combines TRBV5-1 with TRBJ1-1; D is undetermined. The CDR3 runs to 12 residues. Trimming stripped 4 bases from V and 3 bases from J, with 7 bases between. Germline assignment: CDR1 SGHRS and CDR2 YFSETQ.

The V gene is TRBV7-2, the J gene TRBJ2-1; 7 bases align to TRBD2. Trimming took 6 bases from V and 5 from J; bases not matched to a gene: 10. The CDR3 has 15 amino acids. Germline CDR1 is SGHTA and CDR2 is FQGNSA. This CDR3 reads CASSLQKTSHNEQFF. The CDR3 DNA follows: TGTGCCAGCAGTCTACAGAAGACTAGCCACAATGAGCAGTTCTTC. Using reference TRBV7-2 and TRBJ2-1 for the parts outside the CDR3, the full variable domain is GAGVSQSPSNKVTEKGKDVELRCDPISGHTALYWYRQSLGQGLEFLIYFQGNSAPDKSGLPSDRFSAERTGGSVSTLTIQRTQQEDSAVYLCASSLQKTSHNEQFFGPGTRLTVL.

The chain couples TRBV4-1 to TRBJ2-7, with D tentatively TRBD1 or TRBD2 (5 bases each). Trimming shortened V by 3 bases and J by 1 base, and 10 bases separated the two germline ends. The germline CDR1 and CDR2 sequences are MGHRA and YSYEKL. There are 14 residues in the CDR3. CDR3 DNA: TGCGCCAGCAGCCACCCGGGACGGTCCTACGAGCAGTACTTC. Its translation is CASSHPGRSYEQYF.

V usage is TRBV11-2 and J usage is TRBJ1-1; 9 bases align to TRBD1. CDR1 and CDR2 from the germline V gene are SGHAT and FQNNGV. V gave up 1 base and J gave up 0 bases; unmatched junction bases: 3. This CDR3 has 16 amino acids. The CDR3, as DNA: TGTGCCAGCAGCTTAGGTGACAGGGGGATGAACACTGAAGCTTTCTTT. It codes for CASSLGDRGMNTEAFF.

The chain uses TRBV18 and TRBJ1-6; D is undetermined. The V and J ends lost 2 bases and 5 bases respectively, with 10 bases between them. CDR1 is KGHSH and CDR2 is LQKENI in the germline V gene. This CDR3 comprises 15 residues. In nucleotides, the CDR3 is TGTGCCAGCTCACCAATGGACGGCAATAATTCACCCCTCCACTTT. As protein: CASSPMDGNNSPLHF.

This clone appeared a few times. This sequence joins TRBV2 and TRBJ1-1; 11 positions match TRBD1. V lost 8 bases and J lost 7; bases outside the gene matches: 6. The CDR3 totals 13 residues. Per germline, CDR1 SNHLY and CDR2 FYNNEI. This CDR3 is CASSRTGGFEAFF. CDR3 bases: TGTGCCAGCTCCCGGACAGGGGGCTTTGAAGCTTTCTTT. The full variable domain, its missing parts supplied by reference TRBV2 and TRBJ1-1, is EPEVTQTPSHQVTQMGQEVILRCVPISNHLYFYWYRQILGQKVEFLVSFYNNEISEKSEIFDDQFSVERPDGSNFTLKIRSTKLEDSAMYFCASSRTGGFEAFFGQGTRLTVV.

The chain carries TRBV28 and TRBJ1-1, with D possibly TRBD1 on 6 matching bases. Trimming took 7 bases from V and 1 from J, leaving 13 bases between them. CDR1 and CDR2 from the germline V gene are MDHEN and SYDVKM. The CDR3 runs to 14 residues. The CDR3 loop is CASILGQANTEAFF. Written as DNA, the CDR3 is TGTGCCAGCATACTGGGACAAGCGAACACTGAAGCTTTCTTT.

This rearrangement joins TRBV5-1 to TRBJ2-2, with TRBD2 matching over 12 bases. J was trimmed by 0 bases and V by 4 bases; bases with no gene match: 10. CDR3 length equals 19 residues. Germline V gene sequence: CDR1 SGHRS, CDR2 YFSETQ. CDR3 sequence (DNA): TGCGCCAGCAGCCTCCTAGCGGGAGGGCCCTCGACGAACACCGGGGAGCTGTTTTTT. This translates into CASSLLAGGPSTNTGELFF.

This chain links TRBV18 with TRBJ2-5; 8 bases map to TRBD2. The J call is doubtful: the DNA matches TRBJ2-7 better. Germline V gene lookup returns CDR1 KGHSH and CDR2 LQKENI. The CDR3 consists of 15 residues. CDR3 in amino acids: CASSPQSTSGYEQYF. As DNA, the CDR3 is TGTGCCAGCTCACCTCAGAGCACTAGCGGCTACGAGCAGTACTTC.

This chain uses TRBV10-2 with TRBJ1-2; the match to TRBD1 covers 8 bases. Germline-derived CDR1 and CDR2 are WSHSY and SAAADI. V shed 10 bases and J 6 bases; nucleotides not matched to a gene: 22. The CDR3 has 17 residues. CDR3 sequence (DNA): TGCGCCACCGCTAGGTCCCCTTCAGGGGGCGGGGTGAATGGCTACACCTTC. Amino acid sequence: CATARSPSGGGVNGYTF.

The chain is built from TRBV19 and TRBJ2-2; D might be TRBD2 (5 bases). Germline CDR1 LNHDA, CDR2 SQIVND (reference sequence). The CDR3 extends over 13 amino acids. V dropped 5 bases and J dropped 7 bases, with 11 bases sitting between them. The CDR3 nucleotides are TGTGCCAGTAGTGAGGGCGTTGGCGGGGAGCTGTTTTTT. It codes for CASSEGVGGELFF. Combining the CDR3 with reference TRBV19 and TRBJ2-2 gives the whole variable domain DGGITQSPKYLFRKEGQNVTLSCEQNLNHDAMYWYRQDPGQGLRLIYYSQIVNDFQKGDIAEGYSVSREKKESFPLTVTSAQKNPTAFYLCASSEGVGGELFFGEGSRLTVL.

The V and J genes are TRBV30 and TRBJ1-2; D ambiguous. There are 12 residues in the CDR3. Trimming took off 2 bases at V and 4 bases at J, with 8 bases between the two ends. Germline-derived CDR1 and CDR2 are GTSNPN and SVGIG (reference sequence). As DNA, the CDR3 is TGTGCCTGGAGTATCGTTGGCTATGGCTACACCTTC. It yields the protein CAWSIVGYGYTF.

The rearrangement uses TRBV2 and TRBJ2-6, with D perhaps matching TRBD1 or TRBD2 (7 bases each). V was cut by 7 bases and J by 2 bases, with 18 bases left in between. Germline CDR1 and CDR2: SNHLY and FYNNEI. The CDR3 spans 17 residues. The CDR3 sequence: CASTLYQGGAGANVLTF. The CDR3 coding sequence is TGTGCCAGCACTCTCTACCAGGGGGGGGCTGGGGCCAACGTCCTGACTTTC.

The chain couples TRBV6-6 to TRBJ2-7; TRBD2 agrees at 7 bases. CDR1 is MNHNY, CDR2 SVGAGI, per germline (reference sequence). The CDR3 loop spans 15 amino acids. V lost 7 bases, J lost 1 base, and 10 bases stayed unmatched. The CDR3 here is CASNLQGGVSYEQYF. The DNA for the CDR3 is TGTGCCAGCAATCTCCAGGGAGGGGTGTCCTACGAGCAGTACTTC.

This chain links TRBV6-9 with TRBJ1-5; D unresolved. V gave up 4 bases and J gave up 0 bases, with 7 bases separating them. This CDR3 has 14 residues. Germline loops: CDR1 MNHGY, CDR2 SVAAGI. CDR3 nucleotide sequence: TGTGCCAGCAGTTTAGCGGATAGCAATCAGCCCCAGCATTTT. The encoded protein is CASSLADSNQPQHF.